This TCR beta chain was obtained from a study of shared clonotypes between healthy human individuals. The CDR3 extends over 13 amino acids. The germline V gene encodes CDR1 MDHEN and CDR2 SYDVKM. V was shortened by 4 bases and J by 8 bases, with 11 bases between the two germline ends. Partitioning of CD4+ cells yielded a CD45RA+ naive subset and a CD45RA-negative memory subset. Clones were sequenced by immunoSEQ multiplex PCR, and TCRdb holds only the in-frame ones, with some missing. This sample carries approximately 1.5 million clones, approximately 98.5% of them seen once, and the ten largest clones take approximately 0.4%.

The receptor was isolated from a man aged 30 to 45 in good health. Sequencing was done on a sample of naive CD4+ T cells sorted from blood. Described subset: CD45RA+ positively selected. The chain is built from TRBV28 and TRBJ1-4, with D perhaps TRBD1 (5 bases). The chain's CDR3 is CASSSRWGEKLFF. CDR3 nucleotide sequence: TGTGCCAGCAGTTCACGGTGGGGGGAAAAACTGTTTTTT.